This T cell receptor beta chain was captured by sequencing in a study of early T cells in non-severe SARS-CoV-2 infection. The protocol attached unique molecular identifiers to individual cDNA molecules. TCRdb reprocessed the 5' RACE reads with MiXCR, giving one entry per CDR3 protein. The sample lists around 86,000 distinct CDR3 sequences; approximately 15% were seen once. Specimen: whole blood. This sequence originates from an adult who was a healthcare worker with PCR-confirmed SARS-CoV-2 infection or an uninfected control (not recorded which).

The DNA for the CDR3 is TGCGCCAGCAGCCAAGAGCGGGTACGACAGGGCACCGGGGAGCTGTTTTTT. It encodes CASSQERVRQGTGELFF. The rearrangement links TRBV4-1 to TRBJ2-2; 7 bases fit TRBD1. The CDR3 length is 17 residues. Per the germline V gene, CDR1 is MGHRA and CDR2 is YSYEKL. V was pared by 0 bases and J by 4 bases, with 8 bases of the junction left unmatched.